One and the same sample provided the 22 T cell receptor beta chains below, sequenced in a study of post-analysis software for immune sequencing data. Study findings and constraints: Included in a set of a handful of TRBV segments more frequent in patients than controls were TRBV5-6, TRBV5-1 and TRBV20-1.

Their antigens are not known. The authors incorporated unique molecular identifiers into the TCR beta cDNA libraries. TCRdb reanalysed the PCR reads using MiXCR and keeps one entry per CDR3 protein. The sample has under 900,000 distinct CDR3 sequences; about 57% are singletons. The sample was blood. The receptors come from a girl between 5 and 17 years old with multiple sclerosis.

The chain carries TRBV12-3 or TRBV12-4 and TRBJ2-7; D might be TRBD1 (5 bases). Between the trimmed V and J ends, which lost 6 bases and 2 bases, there was a span of 14 bases. The CDR3 runs to 14 residues. The CDR3 protein is CASSQGIGTYEQYF. The CDR3 DNA follows: TGTGCCAGCAGCCAGGGTATAGGCACCTACGAGCAGTACTTC.

The chain is built from TRBV5-1 and TRBJ2-5; D might be TRBD1 (6 bases). The CDR3 extends over 15 amino acids. Deletions cut 0 bases from V and 3 bases from J, with 12 bases between. CDR1 is SGHRS and CDR2 is YFSETQ in the germline V gene. The CDR3 coding sequence is TGCGCCAGCAGCTTGGGCACAGGGCTAGAAGAGACCCAGTACTTC. Translating it yields CASSLGTGLEETQYF.

For the CDR3, the DNA is TGTGCCAGCAGCTTAATGGCCAGGCTAGCGGGGGGCAATGAGCAGTTCTTC. Its protein is CASSLMARLAGGNEQFF. The chain couples TRBV11-2 to TRBJ2-1, with 11 bases aligning to TRBD2. Germline V gene sequence: CDR1 SGHAT, CDR2 FQNNGV. The CDR3 spans 17 residues. With 2 bases clipped from V and 6 bases from J, the junction kept 9 bases outside the gene matches.

This chain connects TRBV10-3 to TRBJ1-1, with 8 bases lining up with TRBD1. The CDR3 has 13 residues. CDR1 is ENHRY, CDR2 SYGVKD, per germline. The V gene end was trimmed by 10 bases and the J gene end by 3 bases; junction bases not matched to a gene: 7. CDR3 DNA: TGTGCCACGCGGACAGGGAGGGACACTGAAGCTTTCTTT. Protein product: CATRTGRDTEAFF.

The V call is TRBV5-1, the J call TRBJ2-1; TRBD2 agrees at 14 bases. Germline values: CDR1 SGHRS, CDR2 YFSETQ. This CDR3 has 18 residues. Trimming removed 0 bases from V and 5 bases from J; junction bases left unmatched: 7. CDR3: CASSLAGTSGSSHNEQFF. CDR3 sequence (DNA): TGCGCCAGCAGCTTGGCCGGGACTAGCGGGAGTTCCCACAATGAGCAGTTCTTC.

In its sample, this clonotype was seen a few times. The chain has TRBV27 and TRBJ2-7; TRBD1 matches 9 bases. Germline V gene data show CDR1 as MNHEY and CDR2 as SMNVEV (reference sequence). The CDR3 covers 14 residues. J lost 2 bases, V lost 7 bases, and 6 bases had no gene match. The CDR3 DNA is TGTGCCAGCAACGCCGGGACAGGGACCTACGAGCAGTACTTC. Translated, it gives CASNAGTGTYEQYF.

V gene TRBV10-3 combines with J gene TRBJ2-1; the match to TRBD1 covers 7 bases. The junction had 3 bases not matched to a gene; V was cut back by 4 bases and J by 0 bases. CDR3 size: 15 residues. Germline CDR1 reads ENHRY; CDR2 reads SYGVKD. CDR3 amino acids: CAISGGDSSYNEQFF. The CDR3 DNA is TGTGCCATCAGTGGTGGGGACAGCTCCTACAATGAGCAGTTCTTC.

This clonotype has just a few counts. The gene calls are TRBV12-3 or TRBV12-4 and TRBJ2-7, with D possibly matching TRBD1 (5 bases). V dropped 1 base and J dropped 6 bases, with 13 bases sitting between them. The CDR3 loop spans 14 amino acids. DNA of the CDR3: TGTGCCAGCAGTTTAGAGGGGATGATTGGCGAGCAGTACTTC. This sequence encodes CASSLEGMIGEQYF.

A few counts support this clonotype. J is TRBJ1-2 and V is TRBV20-1; weak D call: TRBD1 (6 bases). The CDR3 covers 13 residues. V lost 3 bases, J lost 6 bases, and 14 bases lay in between. From germline, CDR1 is DFQATT and CDR2 SNEGSKA (reference sequence). The CDR3 spells CSASAGGGDGYTF. The CDR3 region has the DNA TGCAGTGCTAGTGCGGGGGGCGGGGATGGCTACACCTTC.

This chain connects TRBV15 to TRBJ2-7; TRBD2 matches at 8 bases. Germline CDR1 is LNHNV and CDR2 is YYDKDF (reference sequence). V lost 0 bases, J lost 1 base, and 5 bases stayed unmatched. The CDR3 loop spans 16 amino acids. The CDR3 DNA is TGTGCCACCAGCAGAGAAGGGACTAGGGATTCCTACGAGCAGTACTTC. This encodes CATSREGTRDSYEQYF. The full variable domain, in which reference TRBV15 and TRBJ2-7 provide the parts outside the CDR3, is DAMVIQNPRYQVTQFGKPVTLSCSQTLNHNVMYWYQQKSSQAPKLLFHYYDKDFNNEADTPDNFQSRRPNTSFCFLDIRSPGLGDTAMYLCATSREGTRDSYEQYFGPGTRLTVT.

The V gene is TRBV20-1, the J gene TRBJ2-1; 7 bases line up with TRBD1. Losses at the gene ends were 2 bases for V and 3 bases for J; bases not matched to a gene: 7. This CDR3 is built from 15 residues. The germline gives CDR1 DFQATT, CDR2 SNEGSKA (reference sequence). The CDR3 sequence: CSARMATGDYNEQFF. CDR3 in DNA: TGCAGTGCTAGAATGGCTACAGGGGACTACAATGAGCAGTTCTTC.

The chain combines TRBV5-1 with TRBJ2-1, with D possibly matching TRBD1 (6 bases). This CDR3 has 15 residues. Trimming shortened V by 5 bases and J by 2 bases, and 14 bases separated the two germline ends. Germline V gene lookup returns CDR1 SGHRS and CDR2 YFSETQ. The CDR3 loop is CASRERGSTYNEQFF. DNA for the CDR3: TGCGCCAGCAGAGAAAGGGGGTCTACCTACAATGAGCAGTTCTTC. Together with reference TRBV5-1 and TRBJ2-1, the CDR3 gives the full variable domain: KAGVTQTPRYLIKTRGQQVTLSCSPISGHRSVSWYQQTPGQGLQFLFEYFSETQRNKGNFPGRFSGRQFSNSRSEMNVSTLELGDSALYLCASRERGSTYNEQFFGPGTRLTVL.

This clonotype was found a few times. V usage is TRBV7-2 and J usage is TRBJ1-5; D not resolved. The V gene lost 1 base and the J gene lost 4 bases, with 14 bases spanning the gap. CDR1 and CDR2 (germline): SGHTA, FQGNSA. The CDR3 contains 16 residues. This chain's CDR3 is CASSLEAGLGNQPQHF. The CDR3 DNA is TGTGCCAGCAGCTTAGAGGCAGGCCTGGGGAATCAGCCCCAGCATTTT.

V usage is TRBV3-1 and J usage is TRBJ2-3, with D possibly being TRBD1 (7 bases). Trimming shortened V by 4 bases and J by 6 bases, and 17 bases separated the two germline ends. The CDR3 contains 15 residues. CDR1 and CDR2 (germline): LGHDT, YNNKEL (reference sequence). The CDR3, as DNA: TGTGCCAGCAGCCCCCGCGGGACAGTTGTGGATACGCAGTATTTT. It specifies CASSPRGTVVDTQYF.

The rearrangement joins TRBV12-5 to TRBJ2-1, with D perhaps TRBD2 (6 bases). This CDR3 has 15 residues. The V end was cut by 4 bases, the J end by 8 bases, with 18 bases between. From germline, CDR1 is LGHNT and CDR2 FRNRAP. The CDR3 loop reads CASGSGTLTRDEQFF. As DNA, the CDR3 is TGTGCTAGTGGTTCCGGGACTCTTACCCGCGATGAGCAGTTCTTC.

The chain recombines TRBV5-1 with TRBJ2-5; 8 positions match TRBD1. The closer fit of TRBJ2-7 to the DNA end suggests the J call may be wrong. Looked up from germline, CDR1 is SGHRS and CDR2 is YFSETQ. The CDR3 is made up of 14 amino acids. The CDR3 loop is CASSLGDRGDEQYF. The CDR3 region has the DNA TGCGCCAGCAGCTTGGGCGACAGGGGTGACGAGCAGTACTTC.

V and J are TRBV7-9 and TRBJ2-1; 9 bases line up with TRBD2. This CDR3 is built from 15 residues. Germline CDR1 SEHNR, CDR2 FQNEAQ (reference sequence). The J segment lost 4 bases and the V segment lost 1 base, leaving 2 bases of the junction unmatched. The CDR3, as DNA: TGTGCCAGCAGCTTAGAGCGGGGGGTATACAATGAGCAGTTCTTC. Amino acid sequence: CASSLERGVYNEQFF.

This clonotype was seen more than once but under ten times. The chain combines TRBV5-1 with TRBJ1-2; D is possibly TRBD1 (6 bases). Trimming removed 0 bases at V and 6 bases at J, with 9 bases between. This CDR3 contains 13 residues. CDR1 and CDR2 from the germline V gene are SGHRS and YFSETQ. For the CDR3, the DNA is TGCGCCAGCAGCTTGGAACAGGGCCATGGCTACACCTTC. Translating it yields CASSLEQGHGYTF.

The chain uses TRBV6-2 or TRBV6-3 and TRBJ1-1; no reliable D call. The CDR3 has 15 amino acids. V was pared by 0 bases and J by 3 bases, with 11 bases between. Germline V lookup: CDR1 MNHEY, CDR2 SVGEGT. The CDR3 region is CASSYSIVRDTEAFF. The CDR3 nucleotides are TGTGCCAGCAGTTACTCGATCGTCCGAGACACTGAAGCTTTCTTT.

This sequence joins TRBV5-6 and TRBJ2-3; 7 bases are shared with TRBD1. This CDR3 region has 16 residues. Germline loops: CDR1 SGHDT, CDR2 YYEEEE. Germline trimming cut 2 bases from V and 2 bases from J; bases unmatched to any gene: 8. The CDR3 sequence is CASSLINRGPTDTQYF. CDR3 nucleotides: TGTGCCAGCAGCTTAATCAACAGGGGACCCACAGATACGCAGTATTTT.

This chain uses TRBV20-1 with TRBJ2-1; D possibly corresponds to TRBD2 (5 bases). Between the trimmed V and J ends, which lost 0 bases and 6 bases, there was a span of 9 bases. CDR3 size: 13 residues. Germline-derived CDR1 and CDR2 are DFQATT and SNEGSKA (reference sequence). The CDR3 spells CSARDQTINEQFF. In nucleotides, the CDR3 is TGCAGTGCTAGAGATCAGACTATCAATGAGCAGTTCTTC.

The chain joins TRBV3-1 to TRBJ2-3, with 9 bases that match TRBD1. This CDR3 region has 16 residues. Germline V lookup: CDR1 LGHDT, CDR2 YNNKEL (reference sequence). The junction had 12 bases not matched to a gene; V was cut back by 4 bases and J by 7 bases. In DNA, the CDR3 is TGTGCCAGCAGCCCTCCGGGACAGGGACCTCAATATACGCAGTATTTT. Protein: CASSPPGQGPQYTQYF.